This TCR beta chain derives from a study of blood T cell repertoires in COVID-19. Study details: PBMCs, B-cell-depleted T cells, or T cells were the source of the cDNA or gDNA that made up the material.

CDR1 and CDR2 (germline): SGDLS, YYNGEE. The germline V and J ends were trimmed by 4 bases and 2 bases, with 15 bases remaining between them. The CDR3 runs to 15 residues. The authors' processing: How many nucleated cells were present was estimated from reference gene primer amplification. Sequencing used immunoSEQ multiplex PCR; TCRdb keeps in-frame clones, though not all of them. Clone size and V and J calls were adopted from that table, with D and trimming inferred from the DNA. Of over 400,000 clones in the sample, approximately 85% were seen once. The chain uses TRBV9 and TRBJ2-5, with TRBD2 as a possible D gene (6 bases). Sequencing was performed on peripheral blood. This clonotype was sampled from a human donor in a cohort sampled during active COVID-19. CDR3 in amino acids: CASSPRPSAQETQYF. CDR3 in DNA: TGTGCCAGCAGCCCCCGTCCTAGCGCGCAAGAGACCCAGTACTTC.